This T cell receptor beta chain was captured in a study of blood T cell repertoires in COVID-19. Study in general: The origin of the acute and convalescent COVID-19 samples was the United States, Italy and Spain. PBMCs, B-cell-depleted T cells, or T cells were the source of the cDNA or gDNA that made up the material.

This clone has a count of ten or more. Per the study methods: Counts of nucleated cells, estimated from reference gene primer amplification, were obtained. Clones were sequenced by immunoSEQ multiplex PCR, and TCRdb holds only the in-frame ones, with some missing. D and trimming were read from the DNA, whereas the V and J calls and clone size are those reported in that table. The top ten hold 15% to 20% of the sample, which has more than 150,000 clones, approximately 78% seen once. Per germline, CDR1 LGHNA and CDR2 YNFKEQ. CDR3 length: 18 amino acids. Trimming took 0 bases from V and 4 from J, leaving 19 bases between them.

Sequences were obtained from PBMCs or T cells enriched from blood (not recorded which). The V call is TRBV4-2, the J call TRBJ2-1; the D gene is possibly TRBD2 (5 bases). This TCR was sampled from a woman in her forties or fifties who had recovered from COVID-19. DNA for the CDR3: TGTGCCAGCAGCCAAGATCAGGTTAGAGGGATGCAGTACAATGAGCAGTTCTTC. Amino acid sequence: CASSQDQVRGMQYNEQFF.